Listed below are T cell receptor beta chains from one sample, sequenced in a study of human T cells and chemical hapten exposure. One entry per CDR3 protein, called by TCRdb with MiXCR from the RACE reads. The sample contains approximately 80,000 distinct CDR3 sequences, 10% to 13% of which appear only once. Sequenced material: whole blood, taken in connection with sensitization to the hapten diphenylcyclopropenone (DPC). The receptors come from a woman aged 25 to 39 with alopecia areata. Some clones in this sample may be carry-over from other donors' samples. CDR3s include the opening cysteine and the closing phenylalanine or tryptophan. A D gene is named only where the DNA matches it firmly. Clone size appears in some rows only: once, few, many, or a class for an expanded clone.

j_gene: TRBJ2-7
abundance: once
d_gene: .
v_gene: TRBV29-1
CDR3nt: TGCAGCGTTGTAGGGAACGAGCAGTACTTC
CDR3aa: CSVVGNEQYF

j_gene: TRBJ1-4
abundance: few
d_gene: .
v_gene: TRBV18
CDR3nt: TGTGCCAGCTCACCACCAGGGGCTAATGAAAAACTGTTTTTT
CDR3aa: CASSPPGANEKLFF

j_gene: TRBJ1-2
abundance: few
d_gene: .
v_gene: TRBV5-1
CDR3nt: TGCGCCAGCAGCTTGTCAGGCAAGTCGACCTATGGCTACACCTTC
CDR3aa: CASSLSGKSTYGYTF

j_gene: TRBJ1-1
abundance: many
d_gene: .
v_gene: TRBV24-1
CDR3nt: TGTGCCACCAGTGATGGGGGAAAGACTGAAGCTTTCTTT
CDR3aa: CATSDGGKTEAFF

j_gene: TRBJ2-7
abundance: many
d_gene: .
v_gene: TRBV18
CDR3nt: TGTGCCAGCTCACCGGAAAGGGGGGCCTACGAGCAGTACTTC
CDR3aa: CASSPERGAYEQYF

j_gene: TRBJ2-2
abundance: many
d_gene: TRBD1
v_gene: TRBV24-1
CDR3nt: TGTGCCACCAGTGATCCTGGACAGGGTAACACCGGGGAGCTGTTTTTT
CDR3aa: CATSDPGQGNTGELFF

j_gene: TRBJ2-3
abundance: many
d_gene: .
v_gene: TRBV9
CDR3nt: TGTGCCAGCAGCGCACAACTAGAGCTTGGCGCAGATACGCAGTATTTT
CDR3aa: CASSAQLELGADTQYF

j_gene: TRBJ2-1
abundance: many
d_gene: .
v_gene: TRBV7-2
CDR3nt: TGTGCCAGCAGCTCATACCCCCCTAGGAATGAGCAGTTCTTC
CDR3aa: CASSSYPPRNEQFF

j_gene: TRBJ2-1
abundance: many
d_gene: .
v_gene: TRBV29-1
CDR3nt: TGCAGCGCCCGACCCCCTGAGCAGTTCTTC
CDR3aa: CSARPPEQFF

j_gene: TRBJ1-2
abundance: few
d_gene: TRBD1
v_gene: TRBV27
CDR3nt: TGTGCCAGCAGACTACAGGGGGCGGGCGGCTATGGCTACACCTTC
CDR3aa: CASRLQGAGGYGYTF

j_gene: TRBJ1-1
abundance: many
d_gene: .
v_gene: TRBV11-2
CDR3nt: TGTGCTTCGGCGGTTCTGGGCACTGAAGCTTTCTTT
CDR3aa: CASAVLGTEAFF

j_gene: TRBJ2-7
abundance: many
d_gene: .
v_gene: TRBV19
CDR3nt: TGTGCCAGTAGTATAGGTGGATACGAGCAGTACTTC
CDR3aa: CASSIGGYEQYF

j_gene: TRBJ1-6
abundance: .
d_gene: .
v_gene: TRBV3-1
CDR3nt: TGTGCCAGCAGCCAACCGGATTCACCCCTCCACTTT
CDR3aa: CASSQPDSPLHF

j_gene: TRBJ1-4
abundance: many
d_gene: TRBD1
v_gene: TRBV6-5
CDR3nt: TGTGCCAGCAGCCGGACAGGGTTGGTGCCCACAACTAATGAAAAACTGTTTTTT
CDR3aa: CASSRTGLVPTTNEKLFF

j_gene: TRBJ2-5
abundance: few
d_gene: TRBD2
v_gene: TRBV4-1
CDR3nt: TGCGCCAGCAGTCTAGCGGGGGGGGAAGAGACCCAGTACTTC
CDR3aa: CASSLAGGEETQYF

j_gene: TRBJ1-4
abundance: many
d_gene: .
v_gene: TRBV30
CDR3nt: TGTGCCTGGAGTCGGGGGAAGGGCCTTGAAAAACTGTTTTTT
CDR3aa: CAWSRGKGLEKLFF

j_gene: TRBJ2-5
abundance: .
d_gene: .
v_gene: TRBV20-1
CDR3nt: TGCAGTGCTGACGGGACCGGAGAGACCCAGTACTTC
CDR3aa: CSADGTGETQYF

j_gene: TRBJ2-5
abundance: many
d_gene: .
v_gene: TRBV7-3
CDR3nt: TGTGCCAGCAGCCTAGTAGGGGGGCTGGAGACCCAGTACTTC
CDR3aa: CASSLVGGLETQYF

j_gene: TRBJ2-1
abundance: many
d_gene: TRBD2
v_gene: TRBV18
CDR3nt: TGTGCCAGCTCACCACCGGTAGCGGGACGCAATGAGCAGTTCTTC
CDR3aa: CASSPPVAGRNEQFF

j_gene: TRBJ2-5
abundance: few
d_gene: .
v_gene: TRBV21-1
CDR3nt: TGTGCCAGCAGCAAAGCCGGCCTTCAAGAGACCCAGTACTTC
CDR3aa: CASSKAGLQETQYF

j_gene: TRBJ1-6
abundance: many
d_gene: .
v_gene: TRBV4-3
CDR3nt: TGCGCCAGCAGCCAAGAACACACCTATAATTCACCCCTCCACTTT
CDR3aa: CASSQEHTYNSPLHF

j_gene: TRBJ1-6
abundance: many
d_gene: .
v_gene: TRBV20-1
CDR3nt: TGCAGTGCTAGGAGGGGGGGGACAAGCTCCTATAATTCACCCCTCCACTTT
CDR3aa: CSARRGGTSSYNSPLHF

j_gene: TRBJ2-7
abundance: many
d_gene: TRBD2
v_gene: TRBV7-2
CDR3nt: TGTGCCAGCAGCTCCGGACTAGCGGGGCCCTACGAGCAGTACTTC
CDR3aa: CASSSGLAGPYEQYF

j_gene: TRBJ2-3
abundance: .
d_gene: TRBD2
v_gene: TRBV28
CDR3nt: TGTGCCAGCAGAACTAGCGGGAGGGACACAGATACGCAGTATTTT
CDR3aa: CASRTSGRDTDTQYF

j_gene: TRBJ2-4
abundance: many
d_gene: .
v_gene: TRBV7-3
CDR3nt: TGTGCCAGCAGCTTAAACGTGGGAGCCAAAAACATTCAGTACTTC
CDR3aa: CASSLNVGAKNIQYF

j_gene: TRBJ1-1
abundance: many
d_gene: .
v_gene: TRBV6-5
CDR3nt: TGTGCCAGCAGGGACACAGTCACTGAAGCTTTCTTT
CDR3aa: CASRDTVTEAFF

j_gene: TRBJ1-5
abundance: many
d_gene: TRBD1
v_gene: TRBV20-1
CDR3nt: TGCAGTGCTACCGACAGGGGGCCAAATCAGCCCCAGCATTTT
CDR3aa: CSATDRGPNQPQHF

j_gene: TRBJ1-5
abundance: few
d_gene: .
v_gene: TRBV7-2
CDR3nt: TGTGCCAGTGGGACGAGGGGCAATCAGCCCCAGCATTTT
CDR3aa: CASGTRGNQPQHF

j_gene: TRBJ2-7
abundance: once
d_gene: .
v_gene: TRBV4-1
CDR3nt: TGCGCCAGCAGCGTTCCCGGGAACCCCTACGAGCAGTACTTC
CDR3aa: CASSVPGNPYEQYF

j_gene: TRBJ2-2
abundance: .
d_gene: .
v_gene: TRBV27
CDR3nt: TGTGCCAGCAAAGTACTTGCGTCCGGGGAGCTGTTTTTT
CDR3aa: CASKVLASGELFF

j_gene: TRBJ2-7
abundance: few
d_gene: .
v_gene: TRBV7-2
CDR3nt: TGTGCCAGCAGCCCCACCGGGATAGGGGGCGAGCAGTACTTC
CDR3aa: CASSPTGIGGEQYF

j_gene: TRBJ1-6
abundance: many
d_gene: .
v_gene: TRBV6-5
CDR3nt: TGTGCCAGCAGTTACTCGGTGCAGGGTTTAAGCTCCTATAATTCACCCCTCCACTTT
CDR3aa: CASSYSVQGLSSYNSPLHF

j_gene: TRBJ1-1
abundance: many
d_gene: .
v_gene: TRBV29-1
CDR3nt: TGCAGCGTTCCGGACTCCTGGAACACTGAAGCTTTCTTT
CDR3aa: CSVPDSWNTEAFF

j_gene: TRBJ2-1
abundance: many
d_gene: .
v_gene: TRBV27
CDR3nt: TGTGCCAGCAGTTTAGGGGCAAGGCGGTCCTACAATGAGCAGTTCTTC
CDR3aa: CASSLGARRSYNEQFF

j_gene: TRBJ2-7
abundance: few
d_gene: .
v_gene: TRBV28
CDR3nt: TGTGCCAGCAGTTACAGATTCAACGAGCAGTACTTC
CDR3aa: CASSYRFNEQYF

j_gene: TRBJ2-3
abundance: .
d_gene: .
v_gene: TRBV14
CDR3nt: TGTGCCAGCAGCCGCCGGGGGTTCAGCACAGATACGCAGTATTTT
CDR3aa: CASSRRGFSTDTQYF

j_gene: TRBJ2-3
abundance: .
d_gene: .
v_gene: TRBV7-9
CDR3nt: TGTGCCGTGAGGCGCTCTAGCACAGATACTCAGTATTTT
CDR3aa: CAVRRSSTDTQYF

j_gene: TRBJ1-1
abundance: many
d_gene: .
v_gene: TRBV6-5
CDR3nt: TGTGCCAGTTCCTACGACGTAGTGGGTGGCACTGAAGCTTTCTTT
CDR3aa: CASSYDVVGGTEAFF

j_gene: TRBJ2-5
abundance: few
d_gene: TRBD2
v_gene: TRBV29-1
CDR3nt: TGCAGCGTTGAGGCCCGACTAGCGGGAGTGGAGACCCAGTACTTC
CDR3aa: CSVEARLAGVETQYF

j_gene: TRBJ2-3
abundance: many
d_gene: TRBD2
v_gene: TRBV11-2
CDR3nt: TGTGCCAGCAACCTACACCTCCCGGGACTAGCGGGTACAGATACGCAGTATTTT
CDR3aa: CASNLHLPGLAGTDTQYF

j_gene: TRBJ1-5
abundance: .
d_gene: TRBD1
v_gene: TRBV13
CDR3nt: TGTGCCAGCAGCTTAGGCCGGGGGACAGACCTCAATCAGCCCCAGCATTTT
CDR3aa: CASSLGRGTDLNQPQHF